This T cell receptor beta chain was recorded in a study of blood T cell repertoires in COVID-19. Study-wide context: PBMCs, B-cell-depleted T cells, or T cells were the source of the cDNA or gDNA that made up the material.

The authors' processing: Reference gene primer amplification yielded estimated nucleated cell counts. Repertoires were generated with immunoSEQ multiplex PCR, while TCRdb's copy carries only in-frame clones and drops some. V and J calls and clone size are those listed in that table; D and trimming were worked out from the DNA. The sample lists approximately 180,000 clones; 82% were seen once. This clone was counted between two and nine times. The CDR3 has 14 residues. The germline V gene has CDR1 MDHEN and CDR2 SYDVKM. V was shortened by 3 bases and J by 9 bases, with 15 bases between the two germline ends.

Material for sequencing was peripheral blood. The V call is TRBV28, the J call TRBJ2-1; D is possibly TRBD2 (6 bases). The source of this sequence is a woman in her 70s with acute or convalescent COVID-19. The CDR3: CASSLAMRGGEQFF. The DNA of the CDR3 is TGTGCCAGCAGTTTGGCTATGAGGGGAGGTGAGCAGTTCTTC.